Here is one TCR beta chain with its context. The table came from immunoSEQ multiplex PCR; TCRdb's copy has only in-frame clones and leaves some out. This table has around 80,000 clones, roughly 80% appearing once. This sample was taken from a study of T cells in localized non-small cell lung cancer. V lost 5 bases, J lost 11 bases, and 15 bases lay in between. The CDR3 covers 12 residues. Germline CDR1 and CDR2: SGHVS and FQNEAQ. The input for sequencing was PBMCs, taken before any cancer treatment. This chain links TRBV7-8 with TRBJ1-1; D not certain. This receptor was taken from a man aged 40 to 70 with stage II squamous cell lung carcinoma. The chain's CDR3 is CASSALEGAAFF. The CDR3 DNA reads TGTGCCAGCAGCGCGCTCGAAGGCGCGGCTTTCTTT.